The 29 T cell receptor beta chains below all came from one sample that was sequenced in a study of response to subunit inactivated influenza vaccine. One entry per CDR3 protein, called by TCRdb with MiXCR from the RT-PCR reads. The sample lists under 800,000 distinct CDR3 sequences, approximately 15% seen once, with around 6.5% in the top ten. Sequencing used PBMCs from blood, obtained approximately 15 days before vaccination. These receptors all stem from a middle-aged man who received an inactivated influenza vaccine.

The table lists this clonotype with a few counts. The chain combines TRBV12-3 or TRBV12-4 with TRBJ2-7; possibly TRBD2 for D (6 bases). The length of the CDR3 is 13 residues. With 2 bases removed from V and 7 bases from J, the gap between germline ends came to 12 bases. The CDR3 nucleotides read TGTGCCAGCAGTTTACGGGAGCACTGGGAGCAGTACTTC. Amino acids: CASSLREHWEQYF.

This clonotype turned up a few times. The chain recombines TRBV12-3 or TRBV12-4 with TRBJ2-2; D may match TRBD1 or TRBD2 (6 bases each). V dropped 1 base and J dropped 7 bases, with 10 bases sitting between them. The CDR3 is 14 residues long. Here the CDR3 reads CASSLGGARGELFF. As DNA, the CDR3 is TGTGCCAGCAGTTTAGGGGGGGCGCGCGGGGAGCTGTTTTTT.

This clonotype was counted between two and nine times. This chain links TRBV5-5 with TRBJ2-3; 9 bases line up with TRBD2. Trimming took 7 bases from V and 7 from J; bases not matched to a gene: 7. The CDR3 runs to 13 residues. CDR1 is SGHKS and CDR2 is YYEKEE in the germline V gene (reference sequence). CDR3 DNA: TGTGCCAGCGCGAAAAGCGGGGGGTATACGCAGTATTTT. Translation gives CASAKSGGYTQYF. The whole variable domain, filled in from reference TRBV5-5 and TRBJ2-3, reads DAGVTQSPTHLIKTRGQQVTLRCSPISGHKSVSWYQQVLGQGPQFIFQYYEKEERGRGNFPDRFSARQFPNYSSELNVNALLLGDSALYLCASAKSGGYTQYFGPGTRLTVL.

This clonotype has more than one count but fewer than ten. The J gene is TRBJ2-3, the V gene TRBV4-3, with TRBD1 matching 11 bases. The CDR3 extends over 17 amino acids. V trimming: 1 base; J trimming: 3 bases; junction bases outside the gene matches: 6. CDR1 and CDR2 from the germline V gene are LGHNA and YSLEER. The CDR3 DNA is TGCGCCAGCAGCCAAGCCGGACAGGGGGCTTTTACAGATACGCAGTATTTT. Encoded protein: CASSQAGQGAFTDTQYF.

In this sample, this clonotype turned up many times. The chain combines TRBV4-3 with TRBJ2-7; D not resolved. Germline values: CDR1 LGHNA, CDR2 YSLEER. This CDR3 has 18 amino acids. The V and J ends lost 0 bases and 0 bases respectively, with 18 bases between them. CDR3 DNA sequence: TGCGCCAGCAGCCAAGACCGTTTGCCGAGTCTCAGCTCCTACGAGCAGTACTTC. This encodes CASSQDRLPSLSSYEQYF.

The genes are TRBV29-1 and TRBJ2-3, with TRBD2 identical over 9 bases. Germline V gene sequence: CDR1 SQVTM, CDR2 ANQGSEA. V shed 8 bases, J shed 1 base, and the junction held 7 bases outside the gene matches. The CDR3 loop spans 14 amino acids. CDR3 in DNA: TGCAGCTTCGGACTAGCGTTGGGCACAGATACGCAGTATTTT. Translating it yields CSFGLALGTDTQYF.

The sample holds a few counts of this clonotype. The rearrangement uses TRBV9 and TRBJ1-4, with a weak D call TRBD1 (6 bases). CDR1 and CDR2 (germline): SGDLS, YYNGEE. There are 15 residues in the CDR3. V lost 4 bases and J lost 5, with 15 bases in between. CDR3 in DNA: TGTGCCAGCAGCTTCGGACAGACTGAAAATGAAAAACTGTTTTTT. The encoded protein is CASSFGQTENEKLFF.

This clonotype appeared a few times. The chain has TRBV7-8 and TRBJ2-3; D is unresolved. CDR3 length equals 12 residues. The V and J ends lost 5 bases and 1 base respectively, with 4 bases between them. CDR1 is SGHVS and CDR2 is FQNEAQ in the germline V gene. This CDR3 reads CASSDRTDTQYF. In DNA, the CDR3 is TGTGCCAGCAGCGACCGCACAGATACGCAGTATTTT.

Only a few counts were recorded for this clonotype. This rearrangement joins TRBV5-1 to TRBJ1-2; D might be TRBD1 (5 bases). The V gene lost 4 bases and the J gene lost 1 base, with 8 bases spanning the gap. CDR1 and CDR2 (germline): SGHRS, YFSETQ. There are 13 residues in the CDR3. The CDR3 protein is CASSRDDNYGYTF. CDR3 coding DNA: TGCGCCAGCAGCCGGGACGATAACTATGGCTACACCTTC.

The chain is built from TRBV23-1 and TRBJ2-7; TRBD1 might be the D (5 bases). TRBV23-1 counts as an open reading frame of uncertain function. V was clipped by 7 bases and J by 2 bases, with 18 bases between them. The CDR3 spans 15 residues. The CDR3 loop is CASTRPRTPTYEQYF. The CDR3 DNA is TGCGCCAGCACTCGGCCGAGGACACCAACCTACGAGCAGTACTTC.

V is TRBV12-3 or TRBV12-4 and J is TRBJ2-7; 7 nucleotides agree with TRBD2. The CDR3 runs to 14 residues. Germline trimming cut 6 bases from V and 5 bases from J; bases unmatched to any gene: 10. In DNA form, the CDR3 reads TGTGCCAGCAGACTTCAACTAGCGCTCCACGAGCAGTACTTC. It translates to CASRLQLALHEQYF.

This clonotype was seen more than once but under ten times. The chain employs TRBV5-1 and TRBJ2-3; D perhaps matches TRBD1 (5 bases). Between the trimmed V and J ends, which lost 5 bases and 2 bases, there was a span of 12 bases. CDR3 length: 14 residues. CDR1 and CDR2 from the germline V gene are SGHRS and YFSETQ. The DNA of the CDR3 is TGCGCCAGCAGGCTAAACGGACACACAGATACGCAGTATTTT. Amino acids: CASRLNGHTDTQYF.

The chain employs TRBV18 and TRBJ2-1; TRBD2 is a possible D gene (5 bases). The CDR3 totals 14 residues. CDR1 KGHSH and CDR2 LQKENI come from the germline V gene. With 3 bases removed from V and 7 bases from J, the gap between germline ends came to 13 bases. CDR3 bases: TGTGCCAGCTCACCGGGCCTTAGCGTGAATGAGCAGTTCTTC. This gives the protein CASSPGLSVNEQFF.

This clonotype was seen just once. V usage is TRBV9 and J usage is TRBJ2-5; 8 bases are shared with TRBD1. In germline, CDR1 is SGDLS, CDR2 YYNGEE. Unmatched junction bases numbered 9, after V lost 3 bases and J lost 5 bases. The CDR3 runs to 15 residues. CDR3 sequence: CASSAQTGVIETQYF. CDR3 nucleotide sequence: TGTGCCAGCAGCGCCCAGACAGGGGTGATTGAGACCCAGTACTTC.

This clonotype came up many times. The J gene is TRBJ2-3, the V gene TRBV28; 10 nucleotides align to TRBD2. Per germline, CDR1 MDHEN and CDR2 SYDVKM. The CDR3 is 18 residues long. Germline trimming cut 3 bases from V and 2 bases from J; bases unmatched to any gene: 11. The CDR3 nucleotides are TGTGCCAGCAGTTTTCTCCTAGCGGGAGCGGGGGCCACAGATACGCAGTATTTT. Translated: CASSFLLAGAGATDTQYF.

The J gene is TRBJ2-2, the V gene TRBV10-3; 9 positions agree with TRBD2. This CDR3 is built from 16 residues. In germline, CDR1 is ENHRY, CDR2 SYGVKD. Trimming took 7 bases from V and 5 from J; bases not matched to a gene: 11. CDR3 protein: CAINKVSSGMTGELFF. The CDR3 nucleotides are TGTGCCATCAACAAAGTATCTAGCGGGATGACCGGGGAGCTGTTTTTT.

The chain joins TRBV20-1 to TRBJ2-7; possible D gene TRBD1, 5 bases. Germline CDR1 and CDR2: DFQATT and SNEGSKA (reference sequence). The ends were cut back, 4 bases at V and 0 bases at J, with 13 bases in the middle. CDR3 length: 14 amino acids. CDR3 residues: CSAKVPQGSYEQYF. As DNA, the CDR3 is TGCAGTGCTAAAGTTCCCCAGGGCTCCTACGAGCAGTACTTC.

V is TRBV12-3 or TRBV12-4 and J is TRBJ2-5; 9 bases align to TRBD2. The CDR3 is 15 residues long. J lost 2 bases, V lost 7 bases, and 8 bases had no gene match. The CDR3 DNA follows: TGTGCCAGCACCCTGGGACTAGCTAAGCAAGAGACCCAGTACTTC. Protein product: CASTLGLAKQETQYF.

The table lists this clonotype with a few counts. The V and J genes are TRBV27 and TRBJ1-2; D is uncertain. Germline V gives CDR1 MNHEY, CDR2 SMNVEV (reference sequence). The V gene lost 3 bases and the J gene lost 6 bases, with 14 bases spanning the gap. The CDR3 totals 14 residues. This chain's CDR3 is CASSFRAPADGYTF. The CDR3 DNA is TGTGCCAGCAGTTTTCGGGCCCCGGCCGATGGCTACACCTTC.

The chain joins TRBV21-1 to TRBJ2-7; the DNA was not compared with TRBD1, the D call given in the table. TRBV21-1 is described as a pseudogene. CDR3 length: 13 residues. As DNA, the CDR3 is TGTGCCACCGGGACCCTAGCAGGTCCCGAGCAGTACTTC. Its translation is CATGTLAGPEQYF.

This clonotype was counted between two and nine times. The chain employs TRBV20-1 and TRBJ2-5; perhaps TRBD2 as D (7 bases). This CDR3 has 16 residues. Germline CDR1 DFQATT, CDR2 SNEGSKA (reference sequence). V was clipped by 3 bases and J by 4 bases, with 21 bases between them. The CDR3 loop is CSASWGGGSWGETQYF. CDR3 bases: TGCAGTGCTAGTTGGGGGGGCGGGAGCTGGGGAGAGACCCAGTACTTC.

The chain recombines TRBV20-1 with TRBJ2-1; TRBD1 matches 8 bases. CDR1 is DFQATT, CDR2 SNEGSKA, per germline (reference sequence). The trim removed 0 bases at V and 4 bases at J, leaving 8 bases unmatched. The CDR3 loop spans 16 amino acids. The DNA of the CDR3 is TGCAGTGCTAGAGATCGACAGGGGCCGACATACAATGAGCAGTTCTTC. This gives the protein CSARDRQGPTYNEQFF.

The chain carries TRBV14 and TRBJ2-7; D remains ambiguous. V gave up 0 bases and J gave up 5 bases, with 17 bases separating them. The CDR3 is made up of 16 amino acids. The germline V gene has CDR1 SGHDN and CDR2 FVKESK. CDR3 amino acids: CASSQDEWPARDEQYF. CDR3 bases: TGTGCCAGCAGCCAAGATGAATGGCCCGCTAGGGACGAGCAGTACTTC.

The rearrangement uses TRBV10-2 and TRBJ1-5; D uncertain. The CDR3 consists of 16 residues. The V and J ends lost 2 bases and 1 base respectively, with 12 bases between them. Per germline, CDR1 WSHSY and CDR2 SAAADI. CDR3 nucleotides: TGCGCCAGCAGTGAGAGGGCAGGCCCCAGCAATCAGCCCCAGCATTTT. It encodes CASSERAGPSNQPQHF.

The J gene is TRBJ2-4, the V gene TRBV12-3 or TRBV12-4, with 8 bases matching TRBD2. The V segment lost 4 bases and the J segment 12 bases; nucleotides outside the gene matches: 8. This CDR3 has 13 residues. The CDR3 reads CASSSSPGGGQYF. CDR3 nucleotides: TGTGCCAGCAGTTCCTCCCCCGGGGGGGGTCAGTACTTC.

The chain couples TRBV3-1 to TRBJ2-3, with D possibly being TRBD2 (6 bases). This CDR3 has 13 amino acids. Per germline, CDR1 LGHDT and CDR2 YNNKEL (reference sequence). With 0 bases removed from V and 9 bases from J, the gap between germline ends came to 10 bases. In nucleotides, the CDR3 is TGTGCCAGCAGCCAAGATGGAGGGAGCACGCAGTATTTT. This codes for CASSQDGGSTQYF.

This chain joins TRBV5-1 and TRBJ2-5; D gene ambiguous. V lost 2 bases, J lost 5 bases, and 13 bases lay in between. This CDR3 comprises 14 residues. Per the germline V gene, CDR1 is SGHRS and CDR2 is YFSETQ. This chain's CDR3 is CASSLYTSRETQYF. CDR3 nucleotide sequence: TGCGCCAGCAGCTTATACACGAGTCGGGAGACCCAGTACTTC.

This sequence joins TRBV18 and TRBJ2-5; perhaps TRBD2 as D (6 bases). CDR1 KGHSH and CDR2 LQKENI come from the germline V gene. The CDR3 length is 14 residues. V lost 0 bases and J lost 10, with 15 bases in between. This CDR3 is CASSPPAGPGDQYF. CDR3 DNA sequence: TGTGCCAGCTCACCACCCGCAGGGCCGGGGGACCAGTACTTC. Full variable domain (remainder filled in from reference TRBV18 and TRBJ2-5): NAGVMQNPRHLVRRRGQEARLRCSPMKGHSHVYWYRQLPEEGLKFMVYLQKENIIDESGMPKERFSAEFPKEGPSILRIQQVVRGDSAAYFCASSPPAGPGDQYFGPGTRLLVL.

The chain is built from TRBV30 and TRBJ2-1, with a tentative D call TRBD1 (5 bases). CDR3 length equals 14 residues. Germline assignment: CDR1 GTSNPN and CDR2 SVGIG (reference sequence). Trimming took 2 bases from V and 9 from J, leaving 17 bases between them. CDR3 sequence: CAWSRGGSSSEQFF. In DNA form, the CDR3 reads TGTGCCTGGAGTAGGGGTGGGTCATCGAGTGAGCAGTTCTTC.